The 26 T cell receptor beta chains listed next were all sequenced from one sample in a study of response to subunit inactivated influenza vaccine (dated by TCRdb to 2017 to 2018). The library was prepared using RT-PCR. Instrument used: Illumina HiSeq 2500. The raw public reads went through TCRdb reprocessing: fastp at Q25, MiXCR clone calling, in-frame beta chains kept. Each CDR3 protein appears once, grouped with its most common genes and DNA. Here the sample has around 250,000 distinct CDR3 sequences; 9% to 15% occur a single time. Together, the top ten hold approximately 8.3% of the sample. This specimen was non-naive T cells sorted from PBMCs, taken less than 15 days before vaccination. The cell subset or site label for this specimen denotes: memory T cell fraction. All receptors derive from a man aged 45-65 years who received an inactivated influenza vaccine. Donor details come from another sample of the same person, matched by shared clones.

This clonotype came up many times. The CDR3 protein is CATSRVPVTDTQYF. The DNA of the CDR3 is TGTGCCACCAGCAGAGTCCCGGTCACAGATACGCAGTATTTT. The V gene is TRBV15, the J gene TRBJ2-3; D is unclear. Germline lookup yields CDR1 LNHNV and CDR2 YYDKDF (reference sequence). Trimming took 1 base from V and 2 from J, leaving 7 bases between them. CDR3 size: 14 residues.

The chain has TRBV10-3 and TRBJ2-1; 7 bases agree with TRBD2. This CDR3 comprises 13 residues. The germline V gene encodes CDR1 ENHRY and CDR2 SYGVKD. V lost 1 base and J lost 6; bases outside the gene matches: 0. CDR3 residues: CAISEWEGNEQFF. CDR3 coding DNA: TGTGCCATCAGTGAGTGGGAGGGCAATGAGCAGTTCTTC.

This chain joins TRBV20-1 and TRBJ2-5; 8 bases line up with TRBD1. This CDR3 is built from 13 residues. Germline CDR1 reads DFQATT; CDR2 reads SNEGSKA (reference sequence). V was pared by 5 bases and J by 4 bases, with 6 bases of the junction left unmatched. The CDR3 here is CSASDRVGETQYF. The CDR3 region has the DNA TGCAGTGCTTCGGACAGGGTTGGAGAGACCCAGTACTTC.

The rearrangement uses TRBV7-2 and TRBJ1-6, with unresolved D. The V gene's germline CDR1 is SGHTA and CDR2 FQGNSA. V gave up 2 bases and J gave up 10 bases, with 12 bases separating them. The CDR3 loop spans 14 amino acids. The CDR3 sequence is CASSLIGGDSPLHF. CDR3 bases: TGTGCCAGCAGCTTAATAGGAGGAGACTCACCCCTCCACTTT. The full variable domain, rest sourced from reference TRBV7-2 and TRBJ1-6, is GAGVSQSPSNKVTEKGKDVELRCDPISGHTALYWYRQSLGQGLEFLIYFQGNSAPDKSGLPSDRFSAERTGGSVSTLTIQRTQQEDSAVYLCASSLIGGDSPLHFGNGTRLTVT.

This clonotype was counted at least ten times. The chain uses TRBV18 and TRBJ2-1; D remains unclear. Germline V gives CDR1 KGHSH, CDR2 LQKENI. With 2 bases removed from V and 4 bases from J, the gap between germline ends came to 6 bases. The CDR3 contains 13 residues. The CDR3, as DNA: TGTGCCAGCTCACCAGTTGTTTACAATGAGCAGTTCTTC. Its translation is CASSPVVYNEQFF.

Here the CDR3 reads CASSQGTSGRRSTDTQYF. CDR3 nucleotide sequence: TGTGCCAGCAGCCAAGGCACTAGCGGGAGACGGAGCACAGATACGCAGTATTTT. The V gene is TRBV4-2, the J gene TRBJ2-3; 11 nucleotides line up with TRBD2. Per germline, CDR1 LGHNA and CDR2 YNFKEQ. V lost 1 base and J lost 0; bases outside the gene matches: 6. CDR3 length: 18 amino acids.

This clonotype was recorded many times. The CDR3 region is CASSLTGYVAVDSPLHF. The CDR3 DNA reads as TGTGCCAGCAGTTTGACAGGGTACGTGGCTGTGGATTCACCCCTCCACTTT. The J gene is TRBJ1-6, the V gene TRBV27, with TRBD1 identical over 7 bases. The germline CDR1 and CDR2 sequences are MNHEY and SMNVEV (reference sequence). J lost 8 bases, V lost 3 bases, and 13 bases had no gene match. The CDR3 covers 17 residues.

The chain employs TRBV6-4 and TRBJ2-7, with D unclear. CDR1 is MRHNA, CDR2 SNTAGT, per germline. This CDR3 region has 13 residues. Trimming left V 3 bases short and J 3 bases short, with 9 bases between. CDR3 coding DNA: TGTGCCAGCAGTGATCGGCTCCACTACGAGCAGTACTTC. This gives the protein CASSDRLHYEQYF.

This clonotype was counted a few times. The gene calls are TRBV4-2 and TRBJ1-1; D ambiguous. Germline CDR1 LGHNA, CDR2 YNFKEQ. CDR3 length: 20 residues. V lost 0 bases and J 0 bases, leaving 23 bases between the germline ends. The DNA of the CDR3 is TGTGCCAGCAGCCAAGATCCTTCTTACAGAGACCTGGGCATGAACACTGAAGCTTTCTTT. The encoded protein is CASSQDPSYRDLGMNTEAFF.

This clonotype has a count of ten or more. The gene calls are TRBV11-3 and TRBJ2-7, with 7 bases matching TRBD1. Unmatched junction bases numbered 11, after V lost 6 bases and J lost 9 bases. This CDR3 is 13 amino acids long. The germline CDR1 and CDR2 sequences are SGHNT and YENEEA. CDR3 region: CASRQITGTVQYF. CDR3 DNA: TGTGCCAGCAGACAAATTACCGGGACAGTGCAGTACTTC.

This clonotype has more than one count but fewer than ten. V usage is TRBV5-1 and J usage is TRBJ2-6, with TRBD1 identical over 7 bases. The CDR3 sequence is 16 residues long. Germline values: CDR1 SGHRS, CDR2 YFSETQ. V was pared by 4 bases and J by 0 bases, with 4 bases of the junction left unmatched. The CDR3, as DNA: TGCGCCAGCAGCCCCGGACAGGCCTCTGGGGCCAACGTCCTGACTTTC. This translates into CASSPGQASGANVLTF.

The rearrangement links TRBV27 to TRBJ2-5, with TRBD1 as a possible D gene (5 bases). Germline CDR1 reads MNHEY; CDR2 reads SMNVEV (reference sequence). Trimming took off 0 bases at V and 7 bases at J, with 12 bases between the two ends. CDR3 length: 14 residues. As DNA, the CDR3 is TGTGCCAGCAGTTTATCAGGGGCTTATCGGACCCAGTACTTC. Translating it yields CASSLSGAYRTQYF.

The table lists this clonotype with a few counts. The chain links TRBV29-1 to TRBJ2-7; TRBD2 matches 14 bases. Germline lookup yields CDR1 SQVTM and CDR2 ANQGSEA. Losses at the gene ends were 6 bases for V and 3 bases for J; bases not matched to a gene: 4. The CDR3 sequence is 14 residues long. Written as DNA, the CDR3 is TGCAGCGTGGGGACTAGCGGGAGATTCTACGAGCAGTACTTC. It translates to CSVGTSGRFYEQYF.

J is TRBJ1-1 and V is TRBV3-1; 7 bases match TRBD1. CDR1 and CDR2 from the germline V gene are LGHDT and YNNKEL (reference sequence). The V segment lost 3 bases and the J segment 6 bases; nucleotides outside the gene matches: 10. The CDR3 contains 15 residues. Here the CDR3 reads CASSQRQGMGAEAFF. CDR3 DNA: TGTGCCAGCAGCCAGCGACAGGGTATGGGGGCTGAAGCTTTCTTT. Variable domain in full (rest from reference TRBV3-1 and TRBJ1-1): DTAVSQTPKYLVTQMGNDKSIKCEQNLGHDTMYWYKQDSKKFLKIMFSYNNKELIINETVPNRFSPKSPDKAHLNLHINSLELGDSAVYFCASSQRQGMGAEAFFGQGTRLTVV.

This clonotype was counted many times. This chain connects TRBV4-3 to TRBJ1-2; D gene uncertain. Trimming left V 1 base short and J 6 bases short, with 12 bases between. This CDR3 spans 14 amino acids. Per germline, CDR1 LGHNA and CDR2 YSLEER. DNA of the CDR3: TGCGCCAGCAGCCAAGTTTATGGTGGGCATGGCTACACCTTC. Translation gives CASSQVYGGHGYTF.

This clonotype turned up a few times. The chain is built from TRBV7-9 and TRBJ1-4, with D possibly matching TRBD1 (5 bases). V was trimmed by 1 base and J by 8 bases, leaving 8 bases between them. CDR3 length: 13 residues. Germline-derived CDR1 and CDR2 are SEHNR and FQNEAQ (reference sequence). The CDR3 here is CASSLGDLEKLFF. CDR3 DNA: TGTGCCAGCAGCTTAGGGGACTTGGAAAAACTGTTTTTT.

The rearrangement uses TRBV10-2 and TRBJ2-1; perhaps TRBD2 as D (5 bases). The CDR3 length is 13 residues. Trimming shortened V by 4 bases and J by 10 bases, and 14 bases separated the two germline ends. Germline CDR1 reads WSHSY; CDR2 reads SAAADI. In DNA form, the CDR3 reads TGCGCCAGCAGTGGGTATCGGACTCCCGAGCAGTTCTTC. It is translated as CASSGYRTPEQFF.

The rearrangement links TRBV28 to TRBJ2-3, with 9 nucleotides matching TRBD2. CDR1 and CDR2 from the germline V gene are MDHEN and SYDVKM. CDR3 length: 17 residues. J was trimmed by 5 bases and V by 5 bases; bases with no gene match: 14. For the CDR3, the DNA is TGTGCCAGCAGTACCGCCCCAGCGGGAGGTGGAAGAGATACGCAGTATTTT. Translation gives CASSTAPAGGGRDTQYF.

This clonotype was counted a few times. The chain carries TRBV9 and TRBJ2-3; 8 bases map to TRBD2. Germline V gene data show CDR1 as SGDLS and CDR2 as YYNGEE. Trimming took 0 bases from V and 2 from J; bases not matched to a gene: 8. The CDR3 spans 17 residues. CDR3 bases: TGTGCCAGCAGCGTAGGTCCAGCGGGAGCGTTCACAGATACGCAGTATTTT. Translated: CASSVGPAGAFTDTQYF.

This clonotype was seen a few times. This chain connects TRBV29-1 to TRBJ2-1; a weak D match, TRBD2 (6 bases). V lost 4 bases to trimming and J lost 0 bases, with 10 bases between them. The germline CDR1 and CDR2 sequences are SQVTM and ANQGSEA. This CDR3 is built from 14 residues. The CDR3 is CSVAGTGSYNEQFF. The CDR3 DNA reads as TGCAGCGTTGCCGGGACTGGCTCCTACAATGAGCAGTTCTTC.

This clonotype was counted ten times or more. The chain carries TRBV7-2 and TRBJ1-4, with TRBD1 matching 10 bases. The CDR3 loop spans 14 amino acids. Germline V lookup: CDR1 SGHTA, CDR2 FQGNSA. Losses at the gene ends were 4 bases for V and 5 bases for J; bases not matched to a gene: 1. The CDR3 region is CASSWTGGNEKLFF. The CDR3 nucleotides are TGTGCCAGCAGCTGGACAGGGGGGAATGAAAAACTGTTTTTT.

This clonotype has a count of ten or more. V usage is TRBV20-1 and J usage is TRBJ2-1; 8 bases map to TRBD1. Germline lookup yields CDR1 DFQATT and CDR2 SNEGSKA (reference sequence). This CDR3 region has 13 residues. V lost 3 bases to trimming and J lost 5 bases; unmatched junction nucleotides: 3. CDR3 DNA: TGCAGTGCTAGGACAGGGGCCCACAATGAGCAGTTCTTC. Amino acids: CSARTGAHNEQFF.

The chain joins TRBV13 to TRBJ1-6, with a possible D match to TRBD1 (6 bases). The CDR3 contains 16 residues. CDR1 and CDR2 (germline): PRHDT, FYEKMQ (reference sequence). The V gene lost 5 bases and the J gene lost 2 bases, with 13 bases spanning the gap. The DNA for the CDR3 is TGTGCCAGCAGCCTCGGGCGACAGGCCTATAATTCACCCCTCCACTTT. Protein sequence: CASSLGRQAYNSPLHF.

This clonotype occurred many times. The chain recombines TRBV20-1 with TRBJ1-1; D call uncertain. CDR1 is DFQATT and CDR2 is SNEGSKA in the germline V gene (reference sequence). V was shortened by 0 bases and J by 2 bases, with 7 bases between the two germline ends. The CDR3 has 13 residues. The CDR3 nucleotides are TGCAGTGCTAGAGAAACCCCAAACACTGAAGCTTTCTTT. The encoded protein is CSARETPNTEAFF.

This clonotype came up many times. The chain is built from TRBV7-2 and TRBJ2-2; no reliable D call. The CDR3 contains 12 residues. Per the germline V gene, CDR1 is SGHTA and CDR2 is FQGNSA. The ends were cut back, 4 bases at V and 3 bases at J, with 3 bases in the middle. This CDR3 reads CASSYYTGELFF. The CDR3 DNA reads as TGTGCCAGCAGCTACTACACCGGGGAGCTGTTTTTT.

The chain combines TRBV11-2 with TRBJ2-5, with D tentatively TRBD1 (6 bases). V was trimmed by 4 bases and J by 1 base, leaving 13 bases between them. The CDR3 has 15 amino acids. The germline V gene has CDR1 SGHAT and CDR2 FQNNGV. For the CDR3, the DNA is TGTGCCAGCAGCTCGCTCGACAGGTCCCAAGAGACCCAGTACTTC. Protein: CASSSLDRSQETQYF.